The 17 T cell receptor beta chains below were found in one sample sequenced in a study of CD8+ T cells in alopecia areata. Extraction and reverse transcription of RNA yielded cDNA as the sequencing template. The table came from immunoSEQ multiplex PCR; TCRdb's copy has only in-frame clones and leaves some out. The sample has about 42,000 clones, roughly 89% seen once. Noted treatment: oral pan-JAK inhibitor, 5-10 mg twice daily. This specimen was CD8+ T cells sorted from blood, taken at week 24, from a patient treated with tofacitinib. The receptors come from a human donor with alopecia areata.

The rearrangement uses TRBV27 and TRBJ2-5, with 7 nucleotides matching TRBD1. Germline V gene lookup returns CDR1 MNHEY and CDR2 SMNVEV (reference sequence). The J segment lost 5 bases and the V segment lost 7 bases, leaving 10 bases of the junction unmatched. The CDR3 runs 14 residues. The CDR3 DNA sequence: TGTGCCAGCAAAATGACAGGGAAGTTGGAGACCCAGTACTTC. It yields the protein CASKMTGKLETQYF.

The CDR3 protein is CASSWLAGYNTGELFF. The CDR3 bases are TGTGCCAGCAGTTGGCTAGCGGGATATAACACCGGGGAGCTGTTTTTT. J is TRBJ2-2 and V is TRBV27, with 9 bases that match TRBD2. CDR1 and CDR2 (germline): MNHEY, SMNVEV (reference sequence). The CDR3 covers 16 residues. V lost 4 bases, J lost 2 bases, and 5 bases stayed unmatched.

V usage is TRBV19 and J usage is TRBJ2-2, with 8 nucleotides matching TRBD1. Per the germline V gene, CDR1 is LNHDA and CDR2 is SQIVND (reference sequence). The CDR3 runs 13 residues. The V gene end was trimmed by 7 bases and the J gene end by 4 bases; junction bases not matched to a gene: 2. In DNA form, the CDR3 reads TGTGCCAGTAAGGGACAGGTCACCGGGGAGCTGTTTTTT. Translation gives CASKGQVTGELFF.

CDR3 sequence reads: CANQGANSYEQYF. The CDR3 coding sequence is TGTGCCAACCAGGGGGCGAACTCCTACGAGCAGTACTTC. This sequence joins TRBV2 and TRBJ2-7; 8 positions match TRBD1. The germline CDR1 and CDR2 sequences are SNHLY and FYNNEI. Trimming took 10 bases from V and 0 from J; bases not matched to a gene: 5. CDR3 length: 13 amino acids.

The chain is built from TRBV4-1 and TRBJ2-7; 11 bases are a match to TRBD2. V shed 2 bases, J shed 5 bases, and the junction held 5 bases outside the gene matches. Looked up from germline, CDR1 is MGHRA and CDR2 is YSYEKL. This CDR3 region has 15 residues. The CDR3 DNA is TGCGCCAGCAGCCAAACTAGCGGGGGTGGCAACGAGCAGTACTTC. It translates to CASSQTSGGGNEQYF.

The V and J genes are TRBV29-1 and TRBJ2-7, with 7 nucleotides matching TRBD1. CDR3 length: 13 residues. With 6 bases clipped from V and 1 base from J, the junction kept 6 bases outside the gene matches. Germline V gene sequence: CDR1 SQVTM, CDR2 ANQGSEA. Written as DNA, the CDR3 is TGCAGCGTCAAGACAGGGAATTCCTACGAGCAGTACTTC. Translation gives CSVKTGNSYEQYF.

In its sample, this clone was seen once. The V call is TRBV28, the J call TRBJ1-1, with a tentative D call TRBD1 (5 bases). The germline CDR1 and CDR2 sequences are MDHEN and SYDVKM. The CDR3 has 14 residues. Trimming took 2 bases from V and 7 from J, leaving 14 bases between them. The CDR3 is CASSLRQGGGEAFF. The CDR3 region has the DNA TGTGCCAGCAGTTTACGGCAGGGTGGTGGTGAAGCTTTCTTT. Full variable domain (rest looked up from reference TRBV28 and TRBJ1-1): DVKVTQSSRYLVKRTGEKVFLECVQDMDHENMFWYRQDPGLGLRLIYFSYDVKMKEKGDIPEGYSVSREKKERFSLILESASTNQTSMYLCASSLRQGGGEAFFGQGTRLTVV.

The gene calls are TRBV7-6 and TRBJ2-3; D unclear. Trimming pared 3 bases from V and 0 bases from J, leaving 7 bases between. CDR1 is SGHVS, CDR2 FNYEAQ, per germline. The CDR3 totals 14 residues. The CDR3: CASSFQGSTDTQYF. CDR3 nucleotides: TGTGCCAGCAGCTTTCAAGGGAGCACAGATACGCAGTATTTT.

The rearrangement joins TRBV7-9 to TRBJ2-7; D is ambiguous. V lost 0 bases and J lost 0, with 12 bases in between. Germline V gene lookup returns CDR1 SEHNR and CDR2 FQNEAQ (reference sequence). The CDR3 is 16 amino acids. The CDR3 protein is CASSLARTASSYEQYF. The CDR3 DNA follows: TGTGCCAGCAGCTTAGCGAGGACGGCTAGCTCCTACGAGCAGTACTTC.

This chain joins TRBV7-9 and TRBJ2-3; D may correspond to TRBD1 or TRBD2 (6 bases each). This CDR3 region has 15 residues. The germline V and J ends were trimmed by 3 bases and 6 bases, with 16 bases remaining between them. Germline V CDR1 and CDR2: SEHNR, FQNEAQ (reference sequence). The CDR3 DNA sequence: TGTGCCAGCAGCTTTCAGGGGCTCGCGGGGGATACGCAGTATTTT. It translates to CASSFQGLAGDTQYF.

Comments on this clone: At the DNA level, this CDR3 is encoded by other sequences in the same sample as well. This chain connects TRBV28 to TRBJ2-7, with D unclear. Deletions cut 3 bases from V and 0 bases from J, with 6 bases between. This CDR3 is 13 amino acids long. The germline V gene encodes CDR1 MDHEN and CDR2 SYDVKM. The CDR3 sequence: CASSLTDSYEQYF. CDR3 bases: TGTGCCAGCAGTTTGACGGACTCCTACGAGCAGTACTTC.

This sequence joins TRBV28 and TRBJ2-7; possible D gene TRBD2, 5 bases. Trimming removed 7 bases from V and 2 bases from J, with 12 bases in between. Germline V gene sequence: CDR1 MDHEN, CDR2 SYDVKM. The CDR3 loop spans 13 amino acids. The CDR3 coding sequence is TGTGCCAGCACGCTAGCCCTTGCCTACGAGCAGTACTTC. This encodes CASTLALAYEQYF.

This chain connects TRBV2 to TRBJ2-1; D is perhaps TRBD2 (7 bases). The germline CDR1 and CDR2 sequences are SNHLY and FYNNEI. There are 15 residues in the CDR3. Trimming pared 2 bases from V and 9 bases from J, leaving 17 bases between. The CDR3, as DNA: TGTGCCAGCAGTGAATCTAGGGGGGGCCGGGGTGAGCAGTTCTTC. Translation gives CASSESRGGRGEQFF.

The chain has TRBV30 and TRBJ2-5, with 10 bases identical to TRBD1. The last part of the DNA fits TRBJ2-7 better; the J call may be wrong. Germline V gene lookup returns CDR1 GTSNPN and CDR2 SVGIG (reference sequence). The CDR3 contains 14 residues. The CDR3 DNA follows: TGTGCCTTCCAGGGACAGGGGTCCTCCTACGAGCAGTACTTC. This sequence encodes CAFQGQGSSYEQYF.

The chain combines TRBV5-1 with TRBJ2-7, with D unclear. V lost 0 bases and J 5 bases, leaving 18 bases between the germline ends. The CDR3 is 16 residues long. Germline V CDR1 and CDR2: SGHRS, YFSETQ. The CDR3 loop reads CASSLGPGLVTDEQYF. CDR3 DNA sequence: TGCGCCAGCAGCTTGGGTCCGGGCCTGGTAACCGACGAGCAGTACTTC. Full variable domain (rest looked up from reference TRBV5-1 and TRBJ2-7): KAGVTQTPRYLIKTRGQQVTLSCSPISGHRSVSWYQQTPGQGLQFLFEYFSETQRNKGNFPGRFSGRQFSNSRSEMNVSTLELGDSALYLCASSLGPGLVTDEQYFGPGTRLTVT.

J is TRBJ2-2 and V is TRBV29-1; weak D call: TRBD1 (6 bases). Trimming took 7 bases from V and 2 from J, leaving 11 bases between them. The germline V gene encodes CDR1 SQVTM and CDR2 ANQGSEA. CDR3 length equals 13 residues. The CDR3 protein is CSAMDSNTGELFF. The CDR3 nucleotides read TGCAGCGCGATGGACAGTAACACCGGGGAGCTGTTTTTT.

The rearrangement uses TRBV30 and TRBJ2-7; D is uncertain. The V end lost 2 bases, the J end lost 6 bases, and 8 bases lay between the germline ends. This CDR3 is built from 11 residues. Per germline, CDR1 GTSNPN and CDR2 SVGIG (reference sequence). The CDR3 spells CAWSSVVEQYF. The CDR3 nucleotides read TGTGCCTGGAGTAGTGTAGTCGAGCAGTACTTC.